This T cell receptor (beta chain) was recovered during a study of shared clonotypes between healthy human individuals. Study information: Each donor's CD8 memory used one plate, CD8 naive two, each CD4 subset three.

Of note for this clone: As yet, its antigen is unknown.

The data were produced by immunoSEQ multiplex PCR, yet TCRdb's version contains in-frame clones alone and is incomplete. The repertoire includes about 2.1 million clones, over 85% of them detected once, and approximately 1.7% sits in the top ten. Study-wide findings and caveats: When naive CD4 clonotypes were compared across a few donors, 4% to 5.5% were shared.

Terminally differentiated effector memory CD45RA+ cells were excluded by CCR7 positive selection of CD45RO-negative cells. CDR1 and CDR2 (germline): PRHDT, FYEKMQ (reference sequence). Trimming took 4 bases from V and 2 from J; bases not matched to a gene: 5. This CDR3 has 14 residues. The chain couples TRBV13 to TRBJ2-7; the match to TRBD1 covers 7 bases. This sequence was found in a man aged 18 to 29 in good health. Some clones in this sample may be carry-over from other donors' samples. The sequenced material came from naive CD8+ T cells from PBMCs. The CDR3 bases are TGTGCCAGCAGCTACGGACAGGCGACCTACGAGCAGTACTTC. This encodes CASSYGQATYEQYF.